The sequence of this TCR beta chain was determined in a study of PD-1 blockade in classical Hodgkin lymphoma. On this clone itself: Antigen: not known.

Overall study results and limits: CD4+ TCR diversity, unlike CD8+, climbed significantly by C4D1.

Each patient experienced a relapse that followed autologous stem cell transplantation, and brentuximab vedotin exposure varied. Libraries were prepared by immunoSEQ multiplex PCR; TCRdb keeps only in-frame clonotypes and omits some of them. Seen here are approximately 20,000 clones, around 80% observed once, and the top ten hold about 17%. The material sequenced was peripheral blood mononuclear cells (PBMCs), taken before the second cycle of nivolumab. This clonotype was obtained from a human donor with classical Hodgkin lymphoma.

CDR3 bases: TGTGCCAGCAGTTTAAATAAGGGGTTAGAGTCGTTTTTT. It is translated as CASSLNKGLESFF. The V call is TRBV28, the J call TRBJ1-4; maybe TRBD1 (5 bases). This CDR3 contains 13 residues. Germline V CDR1 and CDR2: MDHEN, SYDVKM. The V and J ends lost 2 bases and 16 bases respectively, with 17 bases between them.